These T cell receptor beta chains were read from a single sample in a study of cytomegalovirus exposure and HLA in healthy donors. TCRdb's table, derived via immunoSEQ multiplex PCR, lists solely in-frame clones and lacks some. This sample has about 120,000 clones, with around three quarters found just once. The specimen was PBMCs. These receptors all stem from a man aged 25 to 40 in good health and CMV-seropositive. Each CDR3 is given with its conserved first and last residue. A D gene is named only where the DNA matches it firmly. Size tells how often a clone was seen (once, few, many) or the class of an expanded clone, and some rows leave it out.

J: TRBJ2-3; V: TRBV11-2; D: NA; size: once; CDR3: CASSFFGVDTDTQYF; DNA: TGTGCCAGCAGCTTTTTCGGGGTTGACACAGATACGCAGTATTTT
J: TRBJ2-1; V: TRBV9; D: TRBD2; size: NA; CDR3: CASSPRWNSGGNNEQFF; DNA: TGTGCCAGCAGCCCCCGTTGGAATAGCGGGGGAAACAATGAGCAGTTCTTC
J: TRBJ2-3; V: TRBV13; D: NA; size: NA; CDR3: CASSFLDTQYF; DNA: TGTGCCAGCAGCTTCCTAGATACGCAGTATTTT
J: TRBJ2-1; V: TRBV5-1; D: TRBD1; size: NA; CDR3: CASTPGQAYNEQFF; DNA: TGCGCCAGCACCCCGGGACAGGCGTACAATGAGCAGTTCTTC
J: TRBJ1-4; V: TRBV5-1; D: NA; size: NA; CDR3: CASSTGRSVEEKLFF; DNA: TGCGCCAGCAGCACCGGCCGTTCCGTGGAGGAAAAACTGTTTTTT
J: TRBJ2-5; V: TRBV5-6; D: TRBD2; size: NA; CDR3: CASSSRGVSETQYF; DNA: TGTGCCAGCAGCTCGCGGGGGGTTTCAGAGACCCAGTACTTC
J: TRBJ2-1; V: TRBV2; D: NA; size: NA; CDR3: CASSELKAVYNEQFF; DNA: TGTGCCAGCAGTGAACTTAAGGCGGTTTACAATGAGCAGTTCTTC
J: TRBJ2-2; V: TRBV28; D: TRBD2; size: NA; CDR3: CASSLTTSGSIGELFF; DNA: TGTGCCAGCAGTTTAACGACTAGCGGGAGTATCGGGGAGCTGTTTTTT
J: TRBJ1-4; V: TRBV5-6; D: NA; size: NA; CDR3: CASSLDRLGGEKLFF; DNA: TGTGCCAGCAGCTTGGACAGACTCGGGGGTGAAAAACTGTTTTTT
J: TRBJ1-2; V: TRBV4-3; D: TRBD1; size: NA; CDR3: CASSLDRGLDYGYTF; DNA: TGCGCCAGCAGCCTGGACAGGGGGCTGGACTATGGCTACACCTTC
J: TRBJ1-2; V: TRBV18; D: TRBD1; size: NA; CDR3: CASSPTGDYGYTF; DNA: TGTGCCAGCTCACCGACAGGGGACTATGGCTACACCTTC
J: TRBJ1-1; V: TRBV6-6; D: NA; size: NA; CDR3: CASSYRVTTDTEAFF; DNA: TGTGCCAGCAGTTACCGGGTTACGACAGACACTGAAGCTTTCTTT
J: TRBJ2-3; V: TRBV29-1; D: NA; size: once; CDR3: CSVEGRDTQYF; DNA: TGCAGCGTTGAGGGCAGAGATACGCAGTATTTT
J: TRBJ2-3; V: TRBV7-9; D: NA; size: NA; CDR3: CASSFLGTATDTQYF; DNA: TGTGCCAGCAGCTTTCTGGGGACTGCCACAGATACGCAGTATTTT
J: TRBJ2-4; V: TRBV6-5; D: TRBD1; size: NA; CDR3: CASSRQGTKNIQYF; DNA: TGTGCCAGCAGCCGACAGGGAACCAAAAACATTCAGTACTTC
J: TRBJ2-7; V: TRBV7-6; D: NA; size: NA; CDR3: CASSSPDSSYEQYF; DNA: TGTGCCAGCAGCTCACCGGACAGCTCCTACGAGCAGTACTTC
J: TRBJ2-7; V: TRBV11-2; D: TRBD2; size: NA; CDR3: CASSSGGTTLSYEQYF; DNA: TGTGCCAGCAGCTCGGGGGGGACGACCCTTTCGTACGAGCAGTACTTC
J: TRBJ1-1; V: TRBV7-9; D: TRBD1; size: NA; CDR3: CSSSLRGQGNTEAFF; DNA: TGTTCCAGCAGCTTAAGGGGACAGGGGAACACTGAAGCTTTCTTT
J: TRBJ2-3; V: TRBV2; D: NA; size: NA; CDR3: CASSGRDFTDTQYF; DNA: TGTGCCAGCAGTGGCCGGGACTTCACAGATACGCAGTATTTT
J: TRBJ2-1; V: TRBV11-3; D: TRBD2; size: NA; CDR3: CASSLGVAGGPPSSYNEQFF; DNA: TGTGCCAGCAGCTTAGGTGTAGCGGGAGGGCCTCCAAGCTCCTACAATGAGCAGTTCTTC
J: TRBJ1-1; V: TRBV9; D: NA; size: NA; CDR3: CASSAEGLNTEAFF; DNA: TGTGCCAGCAGCGCAGAGGGCCTGAACACTGAAGCTTTCTTT
J: TRBJ1-5; V: TRBV30; D: NA; size: once; CDR3: CAWSVTAHQPQHF; DNA: TGTGCCTGGAGTGTAACAGCACATCAGCCCCAGCATTTT
J: TRBJ2-1; V: TRBV28; D: NA; size: few; CDR3: CASGSGAYNEQFF; DNA: TGTGCCAGCGGGTCGGGGGCCTACAATGAGCAGTTCTTC
J: TRBJ1-5; V: TRBV7-3; D: NA; size: NA; CDR3: CASSFKQGQPQHF; DNA: TGTGCCAGCAGCTTTAAACAGGGTCAGCCCCAGCATTTT
J: TRBJ1-1; V: TRBV7-6; D: NA; size: NA; CDR3: CASSRGMNTEAFF; DNA: TGTGCCAGCAGCCGAGGGATGAACACTGAAGCTTTCTTT
J: TRBJ2-7; V: TRBV19; D: NA; size: NA; CDR3: CASSSGTPLQYEQYF; DNA: TGTGCCAGTAGTAGCGGGACGCCCTTGCAGTACGAGCAGTACTTC
J: TRBJ2-5; V: TRBV5-6; D: NA; size: NA; CDR3: CASSLILEGQETQYF; DNA: TGTGCCAGCAGCTTAATACTAGAAGGACAAGAGACCCAGTACTTC
J: TRBJ2-7; V: TRBV5-4; D: NA; size: NA; CDR3: CASSLDGYEQYF; DNA: TGTGCCAGCAGCTTGGACGGCTACGAGCAGTACTTC
J: TRBJ2-7; V: TRBV29-1; D: TRBD1; size: NA; CDR3: CSARAGTGGNEQYF; DNA: TGCAGCGCTCGGGCTGGAACAGGGGGCAACGAGCAGTACTTC
J: TRBJ1-2; V: TRBV28; D: TRBD1; size: NA; CDR3: CASSLGTETYGYTF; DNA: TGTGCCAGCAGTTTGGGGACAGAAACCTATGGCTACACCTTC
J: TRBJ2-7; V: TRBV15; D: NA; size: NA; CDR3: CATSKVSGVPSYEQYF; DNA: TGTGCCACCAGCAAGGTTTCAGGGGTCCCCTCCTACGAGCAGTACTTC
J: TRBJ2-4; V: TRBV19; D: TRBD2; size: NA; CDR3: CASSITSGGPPLNIQYF; DNA: TGTGCCAGTAGTATTACTAGCGGGGGCCCCCCTCTTAACATTCAGTACTTC
J: TRBJ2-5; V: TRBV2; D: TRBD2; size: NA; CDR3: CASRSPQLAGQETQYF; DNA: TGTGCCAGCAGGAGCCCGCAGCTAGCGGGGCAAGAGACCCAGTACTTC
J: TRBJ1-5; V: TRBV6-4; D: NA; size: once; CDR3: CASTRGGLQNQPQHF; DNA: TGTGCCAGCACCCGGGGGGGACTTCAGAATCAGCCCCAGCATTTT
J: TRBJ2-2; V: TRBV2; D: TRBD1; size: NA; CDR3: CASSATGGTGELFF; DNA: TGTGCCAGCAGTGCGACAGGGGGGACCGGGGAGCTGTTTTTT
J: TRBJ1-1; V: TRBV5-4; D: NA; size: NA; CDR3: CASSFAENLNTEAFF; DNA: TGTGCCAGCAGCTTTGCCGAGAACTTGAACACTGAAGCTTTCTTT
J: TRBJ2-2; V: TRBV6-5; D: NA; size: few; CDR3: CASSLREGSGELFF; DNA: TGTGCCAGCAGTTTAAGAGAGGGATCCGGGGAGCTGTTTTTT
J: TRBJ2-1; V: TRBV4-3; D: TRBD1; size: NA; CDR3: CASRPNDRESYNEQFF; DNA: TGCGCCAGCAGACCCAACGACAGGGAGTCCTACAATGAGCAGTTCTTC
J: TRBJ2-7; V: TRBV7-9; D: TRBD2; size: NA; CDR3: CSSSPLGLAGAYEQYF; DNA: TGTTCCAGCAGCCCCTTGGGACTAGCGGGAGCCTACGAGCAGTACTTC